A selection of T cell receptor beta chains follows, all from one sample in a study of beta chain features in type 1 diabetes. TCRdb's copy holds only in-frame clones and misses some; the assay was immunoSEQ multiplex PCR. This sample carries under 200,000 clones, around 8.3% of them seen once, and the ten largest clones take over 0.45%. Sample: central memory CD4+ T cells from blood. All receptors derive from a woman in her late teens or twenties with type 1 diabetes. CDR3s include the opening cysteine and the closing phenylalanine or tryptophan. Each record gives: D gene, J gene, V gene, clone size, CDR3 DNA, CDR3 protein. The D gene is left open where the match is weak. A clone size is listed for some rows: how often the clone was seen (once, few, many), or a class if it is expanded.

>TRBD1|TRBJ2-7|TRBV23-1|NA
TGCGCCAGCCGGGACAGGGGGCTTTCCGAGCAGTACTTC
CASRDRGLSEQYF
>TRBD2|TRBJ2-1|TRBV29-1|many
TGCAGCGGCGAAAGCGGGAGTCTGTATGAGCAGTTCTTC
CSGESGSLYEQFF
>TRBD1|TRBJ1-1|TRBV7-9|few
TGTGCCAGCAGCCCAGGGACAGGGGTGACCACTGAAGCTTTCTTT
CASSPGTGVTTEAFF
>NA|TRBJ1-1|TRBV14|few
TGTGCCAGCAGCCAGGTCCCGGGACATTCTCCCGGAAACACTGAAGCTTTCTTT
CASSQVPGHSPGNTEAFF
>TRBD1|TRBJ1-6|TRBV19|NA
TGTGCCAGTAGGGACGGACAGGGTGGTAATTCACCCCTCCACTTT
CASRDGQGGNSPLHF
>TRBD2|TRBJ2-7|TRBV11-3|NA
TGTGCCAGCAGCTCTTCAAGCGGGGGCAGGCCAGTGCAGTACTTC
CASSSSSGGRPVQYF
>NA|TRBJ2-7|TRBV18|NA
TGTGCCAGCTCACCAGACTCGGTCAGGGACGAGCAGTACTTC
CASSPDSVRDEQYF
>TRBD2|TRBJ2-7|TRBV7-2|NA
TGTGCCAGCAGCCGAGGGGCGGGGGGGATCTCCTACGAGCAGTACTTC
CASSRGAGGISYEQYF
>NA|TRBJ2-7|TRBV7-9|few
TGTGCCAGCAGCGTGGGAGGGGGATCCTACGAGCAGTACTTC
CASSVGGGSYEQYF
>NA|TRBJ2-7|TRBV10-3|NA
TGTGCCATCAGTGACTTACAGGCCACAGTCATCGAGCAGTACTTC
CAISDLQATVIEQYF
>TRBD2|TRBJ2-3|TRBV2|few
TGTGCCAGCAGTGTAACTCCTGAGACTAGCGGCACAGATACGCAGTATTTT
CASSVTPETSGTDTQYF
>NA|TRBJ2-5|TRBV7-2|NA
TGTGCCAGCAGCCCAGCCGGGGAGACCCAGTACTTC
CASSPAGETQYF
>NA|TRBJ1-2|TRBV7-2|NA
TGTGCCAGCAGCTCGCTGGGAGGCTATGGCTACACCTTC
CASSSLGGYGYTF
>NA|TRBJ1-5|TRBV28|NA
TGTGCCAGCAGTACCGGACTGATCAATCAGCCCCAGCATTTT
CASSTGLINQPQHF
>TRBD1|TRBJ2-7|TRBV29-1|few
TGCAGCGTCGCCGAACAGGGGGCGCCTAACGAGCAGTACTTC
CSVAEQGAPNEQYF
>NA|TRBJ1-1|TRBV7-3|few
TGTGCCAGCAGCTCATCAGGGTTCTCTGAAGCTTTCTTT
CASSSSGFSEAFF
>TRBD2|TRBJ2-3|TRBV4-1|few
TGCGCCAGCAGCCGCGCGGGACTAGCGGGAGGGTCAGATACGCAGTATTTT
CASSRAGLAGGSDTQYF
>NA|TRBJ2-7|TRBV7-2|few
TGTGCCAGCAGCTTAGTTCAAGGGGGAGAGCAGTACTTC
CASSLVQGGEQYF
>NA|TRBJ2-4|TRBV7-2|few
TGTGCCAGCAGCCGAGGGGGTTGGGCCAAAAACATTCAGTACTTC
CASSRGGWAKNIQYF
>NA|TRBJ2-7|TRBV7-2|few
TGTGCCAGCAGCCCCCCTTCCTACGAGCAGTACTTC
CASSPPSYEQYF
>NA|TRBJ1-2|TRBV14|NA
TGTGCCAGCAGCAGAGCGGACAGACTGATTTGGACCTTC
CASSRADRLIWTF
>TRBD2|TRBJ2-1|TRBV11-2|few
TGTGCCAGCAGCGCCATAGCGGGAGGAACCTACAATGAGCAGTTCTTC
CASSAIAGGTYNEQFF
>TRBD2|TRBJ2-7|TRBV4-3|few
TGCGCCAGCAGCCACGGGGCGGGACTAGCGGCCTCAAGCTCCTACGAGCAGTACTTC
CASSHGAGLAASSSYEQYF
>NA|TRBJ2-2|TRBV11-1|NA
TGTGCCAGCAGCTTAGCGCCGGGGGTCGGGGAGCTGTTTTTT
CASSLAPGVGELFF
>TRBD1|TRBJ2-2|TRBV5-1|NA
TGCGCCAGCAGCTTACAGGGGGCCACCACCGGGGAGCTGTTTTTT
CASSLQGATTGELFF
>NA|TRBJ1-5|TRBV7-9|few
TGTGCCAGCAGCTTCGCCGGGAACGGGCAGCCCCAGCATTTT
CASSFAGNGQPQHF
>NA|TRBJ1-1|TRBV11-3|NA
TGTGCCAGCAGCGACAGACTGAACACTGAAGCTTTCTTT
CASSDRLNTEAFF
>TRBD1|TRBJ2-7|TRBV11-2|few
TGTGCCAGCAGCTCGAACAGGGGGAACTGGGAGCAGTACTTC
CASSSNRGNWEQYF
>NA|TRBJ1-5|TRBV7-2|few
TGTGCCAGCAGCTTGGAGGGAAGTCAGCCCCAGCATTTT
CASSLEGSQPQHF
>TRBD1|TRBJ1-4|TRBV7-9|few
TGTGCCAGCAGCCGCGGACAGGGCGGAGAAAAACTGTTTTTT
CASSRGQGGEKLFF
>NA|TRBJ2-4|TRBV9|NA
TGTGCCAGCAGCGCAAGGGGTCGTGGGGTTCAGTACTTC
CASSARGRGVQYF
>TRBD2|TRBJ2-3|TRBV4-1|many
TGCGCCAGCAGCCTTTTAGCGGGAGGCACAGATACGCAGTATTTT
CASSLLAGGTDTQYF
>NA|TRBJ2-5|TRBV21-1|NA
TGTGCCAGCAGCCCTGAAGAGACCCAGTACTTC
CASSPEETQYF
>NA|TRBJ2-2|TRBV11-3|NA
TGTGCCAGCAGCTTGGTCAGGACCGGGGAGCTGTTTTTT
CASSLVRTGELFF
>NA|TRBJ1-2|TRBV29-1|many
TGCAGCGTTGAAGCGGGAACTTGGGGCTACACCTTC
CSVEAGTWGYTF
>NA|TRBJ2-5|TRBV27|few
TGTGCCAGCAGTAGACAGTACCAAGAGACCCAGTACTTC
CASSRQYQETQYF
>TRBD2|TRBJ2-1|TRBV19|NA
TGTGCCAGTGGAAAGAGCAATAGCGGGTCTAACAATGAGCAGTTCTTC
CASGKSNSGSNNEQFF
>TRBD2|TRBJ2-7|TRBV9|few
TGTGCCAGCAGCGTAGCACTAGCGGGTGACGAGCAGTACTTC
CASSVALAGDEQYF
>NA|TRBJ2-7|TRBV2|NA
TGTGCCAGCAGTGTTCGTCCCTACGAGCAGTACTTC
CASSVRPYEQYF
>TRBD2|TRBJ2-3|TRBV5-1|few
TGCGCCAGCAGCTTACTAGCGGGAGGCGGTGCAGATACGCAGTATTTT
CASSLLAGGGADTQYF
>NA|TRBJ1-5|TRBV4-3|few
TGCGCCAGCAGCCATAAGTACGGACATAGCAATCAGCCCCAGCATTTT
CASSHKYGHSNQPQHF
>NA|TRBJ1-4|TRBV5-1|NA
TGCGCCAGCAGCTTGGGACTTGCCCGCGGGGAAAAACTGTTTTTT
CASSLGLARGEKLFF
>TRBD2|TRBJ2-2|TRBV18|few
TGTGCCAGCTCACCTACTAGCGCCGGGGAGCTGTTTTTT
CASSPTSAGELFF
>TRBD2|TRBJ2-1|TRBV4-2|few
TGTGCCAGCAGCCAAGCTAGCGGGAGAGGGTACAATGAGCAGTTCTTC
CASSQASGRGYNEQFF
>NA|TRBJ2-7|TRBV20-1|many
TGCAGTGCACCGGGGACCTACGAGCAGTACTTC
CSAPGTYEQYF
>TRBD2|TRBJ2-7|TRBV28|few
TGTGCCAGCAGTACCACTAGCGGAGCCTACGAGCAGTACTTC
CASSTTSGAYEQYF
>NA|TRBJ1-2|TRBV28|NA
TGTGCCAGCAGTTTATCAGGGCGCAACTATGGCTACACCTTC
CASSLSGRNYGYTF
>NA|TRBJ2-7|TRBV2|NA
TGTGCCAGCAGCCGGACTATTCCTACCACGGGGGAGCAGTACTTC
CASSRTIPTTGEQYF